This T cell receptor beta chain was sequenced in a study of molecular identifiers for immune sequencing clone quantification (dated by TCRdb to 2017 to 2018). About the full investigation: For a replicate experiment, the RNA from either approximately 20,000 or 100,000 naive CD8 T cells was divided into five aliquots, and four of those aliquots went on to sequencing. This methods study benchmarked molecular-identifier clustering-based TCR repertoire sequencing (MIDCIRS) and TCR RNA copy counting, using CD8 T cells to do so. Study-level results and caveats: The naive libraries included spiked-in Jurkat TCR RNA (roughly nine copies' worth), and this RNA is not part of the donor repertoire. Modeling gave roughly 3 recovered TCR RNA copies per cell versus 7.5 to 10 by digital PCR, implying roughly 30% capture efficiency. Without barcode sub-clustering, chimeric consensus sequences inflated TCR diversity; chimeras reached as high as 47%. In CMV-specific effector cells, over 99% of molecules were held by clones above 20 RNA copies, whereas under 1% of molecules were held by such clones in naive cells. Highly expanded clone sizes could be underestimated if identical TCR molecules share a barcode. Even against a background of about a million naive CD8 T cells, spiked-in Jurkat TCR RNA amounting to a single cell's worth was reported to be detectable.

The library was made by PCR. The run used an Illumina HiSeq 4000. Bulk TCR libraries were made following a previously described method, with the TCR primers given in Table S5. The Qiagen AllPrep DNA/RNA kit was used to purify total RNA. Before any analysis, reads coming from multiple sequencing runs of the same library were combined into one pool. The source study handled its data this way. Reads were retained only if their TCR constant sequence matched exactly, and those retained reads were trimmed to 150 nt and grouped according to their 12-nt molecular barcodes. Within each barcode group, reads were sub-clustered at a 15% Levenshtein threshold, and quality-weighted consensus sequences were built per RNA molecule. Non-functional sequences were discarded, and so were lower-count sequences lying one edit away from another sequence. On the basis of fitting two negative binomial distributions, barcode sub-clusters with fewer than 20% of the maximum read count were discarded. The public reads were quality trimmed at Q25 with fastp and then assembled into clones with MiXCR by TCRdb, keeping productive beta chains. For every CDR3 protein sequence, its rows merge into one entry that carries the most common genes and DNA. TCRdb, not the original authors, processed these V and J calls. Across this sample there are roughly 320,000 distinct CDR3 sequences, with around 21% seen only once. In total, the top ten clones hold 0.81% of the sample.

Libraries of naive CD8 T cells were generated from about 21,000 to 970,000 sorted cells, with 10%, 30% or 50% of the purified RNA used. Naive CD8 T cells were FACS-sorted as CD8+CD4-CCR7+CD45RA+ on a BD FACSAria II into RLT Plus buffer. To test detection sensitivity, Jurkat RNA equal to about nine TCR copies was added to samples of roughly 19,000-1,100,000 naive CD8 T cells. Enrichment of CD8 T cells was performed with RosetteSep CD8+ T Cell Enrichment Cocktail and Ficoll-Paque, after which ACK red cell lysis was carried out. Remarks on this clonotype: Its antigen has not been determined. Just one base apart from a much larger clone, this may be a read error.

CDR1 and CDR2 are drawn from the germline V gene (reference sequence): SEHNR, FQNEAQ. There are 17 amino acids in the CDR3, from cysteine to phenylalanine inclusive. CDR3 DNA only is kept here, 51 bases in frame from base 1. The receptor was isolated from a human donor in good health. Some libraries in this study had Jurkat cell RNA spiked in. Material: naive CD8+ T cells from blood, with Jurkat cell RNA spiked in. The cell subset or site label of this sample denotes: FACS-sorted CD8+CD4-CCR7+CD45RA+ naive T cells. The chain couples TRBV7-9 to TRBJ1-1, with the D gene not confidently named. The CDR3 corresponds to CSSSWPSGSWRNTEAFF. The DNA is TGTTCCAGCAGCTGGCCGAGCGGCTCATGGAGGAACACTGAAGCTTTCTTT.